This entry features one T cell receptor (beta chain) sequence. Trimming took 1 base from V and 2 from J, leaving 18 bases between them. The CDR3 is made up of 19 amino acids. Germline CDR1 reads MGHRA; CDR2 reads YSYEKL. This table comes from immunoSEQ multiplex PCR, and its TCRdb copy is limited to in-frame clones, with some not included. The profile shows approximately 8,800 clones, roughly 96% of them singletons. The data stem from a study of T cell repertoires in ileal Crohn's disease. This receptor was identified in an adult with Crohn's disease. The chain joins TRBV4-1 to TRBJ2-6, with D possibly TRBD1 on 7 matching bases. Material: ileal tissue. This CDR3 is CASSQGGGRGVAGANVLTF. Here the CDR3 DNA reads TGCGCCAGCAGCCAAGGAGGGGGCAGGGGGGTAGCTGGGGCCAACGTCCTGACTTTC.